The source of this T cell receptor (beta chain) is a study of blood T cells in healthy people across ages. Trimming left V 1 base short and J 2 bases short, with 11 bases between. CDR3 length equals 14 residues. Germline loops: CDR1 DFQATT, CDR2 SNEGSKA (reference sequence). The second PCR ran roughly 7 to 11 cycles with a sample-barcoded 5' primer and J-beta primers. In TCRdb, the 5' RACE reads were re-called with MiXCR into one record per CDR3 protein. The table has around 800,000 distinct CDR3 sequences, roughly 24% seen once. Investigators took roughly 9.5 milliliters of peripheral blood from every donor. The same data also contributed to another study, on T cells of mothers and their children.

The sample taken for sequencing was blood. This TCR derives from a boy aged 10-17 years in good health. V is TRBV20-1 and J is TRBJ1-2; weak D call: TRBD1 (6 bases). The CDR3 nucleotides are TGCAGTGCTAGAGGGGGCAGGGGAAACTATGGCTACACCTTC. Protein sequence: CSARGGRGNYGYTF.